The 18 T cell receptor beta chains below come from one sample, sequenced in a study of Tregs in tolerant kidney transplant recipients. Clones were read by immunoSEQ multiplex PCR, and TCRdb kept only the in-frame ones, dropping some. The table records 200,000 to 300,000 clones, about 86% of them present only once. Sequencing input: CD4+ T cells from blood. The receptors derive from a human donor in good health.

The chain links TRBV6-4 to TRBJ1-3, with D possibly TRBD1 on 5 matching bases. This CDR3 contains 16 residues. CDR1 is MRHNA and CDR2 is SNTAGT in the germline V gene. The V gene lost 6 bases and the J gene lost 1 base, with 16 bases spanning the gap. The DNA of the CDR3 is TGTGCCAGCAGAACCGGTCAGGGAACTTCTGGAAACACCATATATTTT. The encoded protein is CASRTGQGTSGNTIYF.

The CDR3 protein is CASSGRQGQNTEAFF. The DNA for the CDR3 is TGCGCCAGCAGCGGCCGACAGGGGCAGAACACTGAAGCTTTCTTT. The J gene is TRBJ1-1, the V gene TRBV5-1, with TRBD1 matching 8 bases. V shed 4 bases, J shed 1 base, and the junction held 6 bases outside the gene matches. CDR1 and CDR2 from the germline V gene are SGHRS and YFSETQ. The CDR3 has 15 residues.

This chain links TRBV14 with TRBJ2-7; D ambiguous. Germline CDR1 SGHDN, CDR2 FVKESK. V was pared by 0 bases and J by 2 bases, with 11 bases between. This CDR3 has 15 residues. This chain's CDR3 is CASSQDHRLAYEQYF. DNA of the CDR3: TGTGCCAGCAGCCAAGATCATCGACTGGCCTACGAGCAGTACTTC.

The chain has TRBV19 and TRBJ2-1, with D perhaps matching TRBD2 (6 bases). There are 15 residues in the CDR3. Germline lookup yields CDR1 LNHDA and CDR2 SQIVND (reference sequence). The ends were cut back, 1 base at V and 3 bases at J, with 10 bases in the middle. CDR3 region: CASSIVGGFYNEQFF. CDR3 bases: TGTGCCAGTAGTATAGTGGGGGGATTCTACAATGAGCAGTTCTTC.

The chain carries TRBV2 and TRBJ1-5; D perhaps matches TRBD1 (5 bases). The V and J ends lost 6 bases and 0 bases respectively, with 12 bases between them. CDR3 length: 15 residues. Germline loops: CDR1 SNHLY, CDR2 FYNNEI. CDR3: CASSAMGHSNQPQHF. The CDR3 nucleotides are TGTGCCAGCAGCGCTATGGGGCATAGCAATCAGCCCCAGCATTTT.

For this clone: This sample also contains other DNA sequences that code for the same CDR3. The chain couples TRBV11-2 to TRBJ2-7; no firm D call. Looked up from germline, CDR1 is SGHAT and CDR2 is FQNNGV. This CDR3 comprises 13 residues. V was trimmed by 5 bases and J by 3 bases, leaving 11 bases between them. CDR3 sequence: CASSLGLRYEQYF. The CDR3 DNA follows: TGTGCCAGCAGCCTCGGGCTCCGCTACGAGCAGTACTTC.

The chain recombines TRBV10-3 with TRBJ1-3, with 8 bases identical to TRBD1. The CDR3 extends over 16 amino acids. V was pared by 10 bases and J by 2 bases, with 13 bases of the junction left unmatched. Germline CDR1 ENHRY, CDR2 SYGVKD. The CDR3 DNA sequence: TGTGCCACCTTGTCCGGACAGGGTCCGACTGGAAACACCATATATTTT. Translated, it gives CATLSGQGPTGNTIYF.

The V call is TRBV6-5, the J call TRBJ2-7; D is uncertain. The CDR3 is made up of 13 amino acids. The V and J ends lost 2 bases and 6 bases respectively, with 11 bases between them. Germline V gene lookup returns CDR1 MNHEY and CDR2 SVGAGI. CDR3 sequence: CASSYERLSEQYF. The DNA of the CDR3 is TGTGCCAGCAGTTACGAACGGTTAAGCGAGCAGTACTTC.

This clone was counted a few times. Relative to the germline gene, one junction end is altered; a read error may explain this. The chain uses TRBV7-7 and TRBJ2-5, with a tentative D call TRBD1 (5 bases). Looked up from germline, CDR1 is SSHAT and CDR2 is FNYEAQ (reference sequence). This CDR3 has 14 amino acids. CDR3 sequence reads: CASSFNTGEETQYF. CDR3 coding DNA: TGTGCTAGCAGCTTTAATACAGGTGAAGAGACCCAGTACTTC.

Turning to this clone: Relative to the germline gene, one junction end is altered; a read error may explain this. This chain uses TRBV5-1 with TRBJ2-5, with D perhaps TRBD1 or TRBD2 (5 bases each). The length of the CDR3 is 15 residues. Germline V gives CDR1 SGHRS, CDR2 YFSETQ. The CDR3 protein is CASSLTSGPQKTQYF. The DNA of the CDR3 is TGCGCCAGCAGCTTGACCTCGGGACCCCAAAAGACCCAGTACTTC.

CDR3 nucleotides: TGTGCCAGCAGTGACCAGGGTCCCTCATACAATGAGCAGTTCTTC. It encodes CASSDQGPSYNEQFF. The genes are TRBV6-1 and TRBJ2-1, with D possibly matching TRBD1 (5 bases). Germline values: CDR1 MNHNS, CDR2 SASEGT. V dropped 3 bases and J dropped 4 bases, with 13 bases sitting between them. The CDR3 contains 15 residues.

The rearrangement joins TRBV2 to TRBJ2-7; TRBD2 matches 13 bases. The germline V gene encodes CDR1 SNHLY and CDR2 FYNNEI. After removal of 5 bases from V and 6 bases from J, the junction contained 7 bases not matched to a gene. The CDR3 runs 15 residues. CDR3 nucleotide sequence: TGTGCCAGCAGTACGACTAGCGGGAGGCCAGGCGAGCAGTACTTC. This sequence encodes CASSTTSGRPGEQYF.

The J gene is TRBJ1-1, the V gene TRBV19; 9 bases map to TRBD1. Germline V gene sequence: CDR1 LNHDA, CDR2 SQIVND (reference sequence). The length of the CDR3 is 14 residues. J lost 5 bases, V lost 5 bases, and 6 bases had no gene match. The CDR3 nucleotides are TGTGCCAGTAGTTCCCGGGACAGGGTGACTGAAGCTTTCTTT. Protein: CASSSRDRVTEAFF.

The chain carries TRBV2 and TRBJ1-3; D perhaps matches TRBD1 (5 bases). The CDR3 extends over 18 amino acids. V lost 5 bases and J 0 bases, leaving 20 bases between the germline ends. Germline V lookup: CDR1 SNHLY, CDR2 FYNNEI. This CDR3 reads CASSLSPLSGVSGNTIYF. The CDR3 bases are TGTGCCAGCAGTCTGTCCCCCCTGTCGGGGGTCTCTGGAAACACCATATATTTT.

V usage is TRBV5-1 and J usage is TRBJ2-5, with D perhaps TRBD1 (6 bases). V lost 5 bases and J lost 4, with 9 bases in between. The germline gives CDR1 SGHRS, CDR2 YFSETQ. This CDR3 comprises 12 residues. In DNA, the CDR3 is TGCGCCAGCAGAGAACAGGGAGAGACCCAGTACTTC. It encodes CASREQGETQYF.

The genes are TRBV2 and TRBJ1-3; 8 bases map to TRBD1. Germline V gene sequence: CDR1 SNHLY, CDR2 FYNNEI. The junction had 3 bases not matched to a gene; V was cut back by 4 bases and J by 4 bases. The CDR3 extends over 14 amino acids. CDR3 protein: CASSGQGLGNTIYF. In DNA form, the CDR3 reads TGTGCCAGCAGTGGACAGGGGCTAGGAAACACCATATATTTT.

The DNA of the CDR3 is TGTGCCAGTACCCGACAGGGGGGCACTGAAGCTTTCTTT. Amino acid sequence: CASTRQGGTEAFF. The rearrangement uses TRBV19 and TRBJ1-1; 9 nucleotides match TRBD1. The CDR3 length is 13 residues. Germline lookup yields CDR1 LNHDA and CDR2 SQIVND (reference sequence). V was clipped by 7 bases and J by 4 bases; unmatched bases: 4.

About this clone: In the same sample, other DNA sequences code for this CDR3. The chain joins TRBV19 to TRBJ1-1; D gene unclear. The germline V and J ends were trimmed by 3 bases and 1 base, with 6 bases remaining between them. The CDR3 totals 13 residues. Germline V gene sequence: CDR1 LNHDA, CDR2 SQIVND (reference sequence). Here the CDR3 reads CASSIGRNTEAFF. The CDR3 bases are TGTGCCAGTAGTATCGGCAGGAACACTGAAGCTTTCTTT.